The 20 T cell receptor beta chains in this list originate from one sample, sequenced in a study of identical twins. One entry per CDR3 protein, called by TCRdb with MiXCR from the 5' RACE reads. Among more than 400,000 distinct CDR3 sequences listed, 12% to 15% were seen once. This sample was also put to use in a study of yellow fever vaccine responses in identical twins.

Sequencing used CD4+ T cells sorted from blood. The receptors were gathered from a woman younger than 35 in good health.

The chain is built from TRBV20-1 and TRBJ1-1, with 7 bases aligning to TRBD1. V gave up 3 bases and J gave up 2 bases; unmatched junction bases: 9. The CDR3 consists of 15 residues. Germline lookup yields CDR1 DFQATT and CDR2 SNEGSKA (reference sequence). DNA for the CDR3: TGCAGTGCTAGTGGGGACAGACTAATCAACACTGAAGCTTTCTTT. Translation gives CSASGDRLINTEAFF.

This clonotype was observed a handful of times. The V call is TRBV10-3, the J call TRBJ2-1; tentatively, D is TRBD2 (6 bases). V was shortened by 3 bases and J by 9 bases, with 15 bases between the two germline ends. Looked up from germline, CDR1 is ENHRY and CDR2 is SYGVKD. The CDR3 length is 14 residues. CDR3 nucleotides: TGTGCCATCAGTGACCTACTAGCTTCCGGTGAGCAGTTCTTC. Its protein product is CAISDLLASGEQFF.

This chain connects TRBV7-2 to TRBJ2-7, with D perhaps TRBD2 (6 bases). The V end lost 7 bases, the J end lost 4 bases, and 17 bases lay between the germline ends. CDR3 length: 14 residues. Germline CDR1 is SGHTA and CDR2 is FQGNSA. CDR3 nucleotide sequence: TGTGCCAGCAAGCCCGCGGGGAATAGGTACGAGCAGTACTTC. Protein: CASKPAGNRYEQYF.

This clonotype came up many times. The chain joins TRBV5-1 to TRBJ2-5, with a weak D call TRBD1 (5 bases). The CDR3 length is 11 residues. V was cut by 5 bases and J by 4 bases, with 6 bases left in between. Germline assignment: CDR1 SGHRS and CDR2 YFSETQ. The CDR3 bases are TGCGCCAGCAGGGGGCTAGAGACCCAGTACTTC. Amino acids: CASRGLETQYF.

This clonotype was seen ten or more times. The CDR3 is CASSLGLGRGYQPQHF. CDR3 nucleotide sequence: TGTGCCAGCAGTTTAGGCTTGGGCAGGGGCTATCAGCCCCAGCATTTT. V usage is TRBV12-3 or TRBV12-4 and J usage is TRBJ1-5; TRBD1 is a possible D gene (6 bases). The germline V and J ends were trimmed by 1 base and 5 bases, with 15 bases remaining between them. The CDR3 contains 16 residues.

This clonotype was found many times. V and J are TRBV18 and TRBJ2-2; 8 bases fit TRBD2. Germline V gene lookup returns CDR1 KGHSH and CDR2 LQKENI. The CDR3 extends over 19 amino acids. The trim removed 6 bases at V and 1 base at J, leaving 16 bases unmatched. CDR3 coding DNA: TGTGCCAGCTCTCAAGAAACGGTCGGGAGGGGCCGGAACACCGGGGAGCTGTTTTTT. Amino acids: CASSQETVGRGRNTGELFF.

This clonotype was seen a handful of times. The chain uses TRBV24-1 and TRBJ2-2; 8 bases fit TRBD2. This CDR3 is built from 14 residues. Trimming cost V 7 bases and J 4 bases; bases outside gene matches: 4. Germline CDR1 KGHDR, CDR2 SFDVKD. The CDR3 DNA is TGTGCCACCAGACGGCTAGCGGGCACCGGGGAGCTGTTTTTT. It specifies CATRRLAGTGELFF.

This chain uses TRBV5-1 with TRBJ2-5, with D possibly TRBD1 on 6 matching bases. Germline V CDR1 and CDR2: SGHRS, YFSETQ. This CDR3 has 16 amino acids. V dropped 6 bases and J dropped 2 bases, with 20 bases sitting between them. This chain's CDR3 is CASISGQLRTQETQYF. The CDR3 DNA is TGCGCCAGCATAAGTGGACAGCTAAGGACACAAGAGACCCAGTACTTC.

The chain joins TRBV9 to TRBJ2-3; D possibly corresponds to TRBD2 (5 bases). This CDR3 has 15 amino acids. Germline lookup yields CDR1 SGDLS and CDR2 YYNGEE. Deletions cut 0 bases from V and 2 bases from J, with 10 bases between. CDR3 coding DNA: TGTGCCAGCAGCGTAGGAGGACTCCACACAGATACGCAGTATTTT. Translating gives CASSVGGLHTDTQYF.

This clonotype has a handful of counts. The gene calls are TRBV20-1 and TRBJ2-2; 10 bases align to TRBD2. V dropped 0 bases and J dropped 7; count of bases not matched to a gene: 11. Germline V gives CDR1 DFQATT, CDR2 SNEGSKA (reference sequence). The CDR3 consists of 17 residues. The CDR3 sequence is CSARDLSVAGGNGELFF. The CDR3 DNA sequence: TGCAGTGCTAGAGATCTCAGCGTAGCGGGAGGTAACGGGGAGCTGTTTTTT.

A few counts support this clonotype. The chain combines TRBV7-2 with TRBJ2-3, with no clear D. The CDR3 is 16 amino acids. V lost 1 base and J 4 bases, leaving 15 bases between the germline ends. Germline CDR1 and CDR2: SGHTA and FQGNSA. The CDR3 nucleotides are TGTGCCAGCAGCTTAGGGGGTGGCGCCGCGCCAGATACGCAGTATTTT. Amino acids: CASSLGGGAAPDTQYF.

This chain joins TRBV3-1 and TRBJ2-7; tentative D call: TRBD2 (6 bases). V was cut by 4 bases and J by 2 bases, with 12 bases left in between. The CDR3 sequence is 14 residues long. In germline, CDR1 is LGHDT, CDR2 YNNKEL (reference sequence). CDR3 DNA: TGTGCCAGCAGCCTCAACGGGGGTACCTACGAGCAGTACTTC. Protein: CASSLNGGTYEQYF.

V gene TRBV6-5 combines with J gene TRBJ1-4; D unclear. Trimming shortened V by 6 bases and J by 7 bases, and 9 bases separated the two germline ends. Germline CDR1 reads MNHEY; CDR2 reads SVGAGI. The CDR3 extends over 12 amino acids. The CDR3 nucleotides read TGTGCCAGCAGGGCGAGCTCTGAAAAACTGTTTTTT. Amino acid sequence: CASRASSEKLFF.

The CDR3 loop is CASKAWGLAGGYEQFF. Written as DNA, the CDR3 is TGTGCCAGCAAGGCTTGGGGACTAGCGGGGGGATATGAGCAGTTCTTC. The chain is built from TRBV28 and TRBJ2-1; 15 bases are shared with TRBD2. Germline V gene sequence: CDR1 MDHEN, CDR2 SYDVKM. V lost 7 bases, J lost 8 bases, and 9 bases stayed unmatched. This CDR3 has 16 residues.

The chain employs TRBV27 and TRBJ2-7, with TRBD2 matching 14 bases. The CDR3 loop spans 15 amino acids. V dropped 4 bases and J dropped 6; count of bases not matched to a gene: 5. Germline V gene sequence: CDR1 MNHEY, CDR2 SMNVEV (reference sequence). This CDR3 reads CASSSGLAGVSEQYF. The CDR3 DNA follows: TGTGCCAGCAGTTCGGGACTAGCGGGAGTAAGCGAGCAGTACTTC.

CDR3 nucleotides: TGTGCCATCACCAGGGATCAAATTGGCTACGAGCAGTACTTC. This translates into CAITRDQIGYEQYF. V gene TRBV10-3 combines with J gene TRBJ2-7; possible D gene TRBD1, 5 bases. Trimming took 7 bases from V and 3 from J, leaving 16 bases between them. Germline assignment: CDR1 ENHRY and CDR2 SYGVKD. The CDR3 has 14 amino acids.

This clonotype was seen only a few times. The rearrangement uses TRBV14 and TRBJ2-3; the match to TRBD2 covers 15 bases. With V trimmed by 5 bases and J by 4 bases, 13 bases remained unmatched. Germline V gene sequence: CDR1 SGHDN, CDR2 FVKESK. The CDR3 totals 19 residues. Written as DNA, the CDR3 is TGTGCCAGCAGCGTCCATTACGGACTAGCGGGAGGGAAAGCAGATACGCAGTATTTT. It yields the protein CASSVHYGLAGGKADTQYF.

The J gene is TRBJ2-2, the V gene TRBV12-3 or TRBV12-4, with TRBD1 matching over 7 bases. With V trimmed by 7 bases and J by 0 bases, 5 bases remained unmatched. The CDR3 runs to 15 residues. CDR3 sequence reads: CASTRDRPNTGELFF. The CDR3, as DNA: TGTGCCAGCACCCGGGACAGACCGAACACCGGGGAGCTGTTTTTT.

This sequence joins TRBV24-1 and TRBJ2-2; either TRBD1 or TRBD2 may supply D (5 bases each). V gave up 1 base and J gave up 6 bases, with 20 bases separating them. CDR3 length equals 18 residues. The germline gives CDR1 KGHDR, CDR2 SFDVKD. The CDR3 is CATSDFSSWLREPGELFF. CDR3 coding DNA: TGTGCCACCAGTGATTTTTCTTCATGGCTCAGGGAGCCCGGGGAGCTGTTTTTT.

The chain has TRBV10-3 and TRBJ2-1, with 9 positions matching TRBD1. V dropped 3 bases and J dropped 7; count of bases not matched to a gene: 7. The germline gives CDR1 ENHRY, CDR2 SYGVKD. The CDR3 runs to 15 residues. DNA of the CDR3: TGTGCCATCAGTGAACAGGGGGCGTCCTGGAATGAGCAGTTCTTC. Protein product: CAISEQGASWNEQFF.